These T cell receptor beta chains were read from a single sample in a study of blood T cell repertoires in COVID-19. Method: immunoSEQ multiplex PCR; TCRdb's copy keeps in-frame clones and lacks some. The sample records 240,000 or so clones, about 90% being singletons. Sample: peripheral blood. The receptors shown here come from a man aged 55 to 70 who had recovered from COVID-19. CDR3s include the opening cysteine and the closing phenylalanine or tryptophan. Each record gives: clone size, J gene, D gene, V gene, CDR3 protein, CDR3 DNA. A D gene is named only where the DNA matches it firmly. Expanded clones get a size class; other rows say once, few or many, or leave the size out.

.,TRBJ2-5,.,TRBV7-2,CASSLARWSEETQYF,TGTGCCAGCAGCTTAGCGCGGTGGTCCGAAGAGACCCAGTACTTC
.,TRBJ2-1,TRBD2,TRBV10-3,CAISGKLAGGYNEQFF,TGTGCCATCAGTGGCAAACTAGCGGGGGGTTACAATGAGCAGTTCTTC
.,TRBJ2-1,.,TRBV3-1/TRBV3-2,CASSQGVAAYNEQFF,TGTGCCAGCAGCCAAGGGGTAGCGGCCTACAATGAGCAGTTCTTC
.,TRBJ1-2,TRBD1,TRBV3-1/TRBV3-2,CASSPDRAFGYTF,TGTGCCAGCAGTCCCGACAGGGCTTTTGGCTACACCTTC
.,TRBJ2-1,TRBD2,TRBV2,CASSKLAGAGGEQFF,TGTGCCAGCAGCAAACTAGCGGGAGCCGGCGGTGAGCAGTTCTTC
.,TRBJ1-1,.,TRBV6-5,CASRFGQYTEAFF,TGTGCCAGCAGGTTCGGACAGTACACTGAAGCTTTCTTT
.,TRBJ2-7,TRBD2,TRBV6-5,CASRWGLASSYEQYF,TGTGCCAGCAGATGGGGACTAGCTAGCTCCTACGAGCAGTACTTC
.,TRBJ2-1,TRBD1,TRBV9,CASTAIGQGAYNEQFF,TGTGCCAGCACCGCAATAGGACAGGGTGCCTACAATGAGCAGTTCTTC
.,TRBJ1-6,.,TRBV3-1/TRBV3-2,CASSPPPGFLGGASPLHF,TGTGCCAGCAGCCCCCCGCCGGGGTTTTTAGGGGGGGCTTCACCCCTCCACTTT
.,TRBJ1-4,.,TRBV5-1,CASSPERAGVGTNEKLFF,TGCGCCAGCAGCCCAGAACGTGCAGGGGTGGGAACTAATGAAAAACTGTTTTTT
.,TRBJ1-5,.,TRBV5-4,CASSFTDRDCYSNQPQHF,TGTGCCAGCAGCTTTACTGACCGGGACTGCTATAGCAATCAGCCCCAGCATTTT
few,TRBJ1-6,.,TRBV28,CASSSGGPSPLHF,TGTGCCAGCAGTTCCGGCGGGCCCTCACCCCTCCACTTT
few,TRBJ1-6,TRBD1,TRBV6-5,CASSPGTGDSPLHF,TGTGCCAGCAGCCCAGGGACAGGGGATTCACCCCTCCACTTT
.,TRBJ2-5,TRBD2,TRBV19,CASSKLAGVPRETQYF,TGTGCCAGTAGTAAGCTAGCGGGGGTTCCCCGAGAGACCCAGTACTTC
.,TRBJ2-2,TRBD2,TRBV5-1,CASSFLAGAPTGELFF,TGCGCCAGCAGCTTCTTAGCGGGGGCTCCTACCGGGGAGCTGTTTTTT
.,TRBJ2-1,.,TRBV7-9,CASSLTTKRQDEQFF,TGTGCCAGCAGCCTGACCACAAAGAGACAGGATGAGCAGTTCTTC
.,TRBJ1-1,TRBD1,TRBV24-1,CATSDSTGGSVAFF,TGTGCCACCAGTGATTCGACAGGGGGTTCGGTAGCTTTCTTT
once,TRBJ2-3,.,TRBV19,CASTPRGTYTDTQYF,TGTGCCAGTACCCCACGTGGGACTTACACAGATACGCAGTATTTT
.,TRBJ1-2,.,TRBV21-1,CASSKAVRTGGPDYGYTF,TGTGCCAGCAGCAAAGCGGTCCGGACAGGGGGCCCTGACTATGGCTACACCTTC
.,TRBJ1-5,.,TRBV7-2,CASSLVSSNQPQHF,TGTGCCAGCAGCTTAGTTTCGAGCAATCAGCCCCAGCATTTT
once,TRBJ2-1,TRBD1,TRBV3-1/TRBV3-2,CASTPRQGDYNEQFF,TGTGCCAGCACCCCAAGGCAGGGGGACTACAATGAGCAGTTCTTC
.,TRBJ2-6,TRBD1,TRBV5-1,CASSLEQGNSGANVLTF,TGCGCCAGCAGCTTGGAACAGGGGAACTCTGGGGCCAACGTCCTGACTTTC
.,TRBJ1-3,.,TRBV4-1,CASSPSPNTIYF,TGCGCCAGCAGCCCCTCCCCAAACACCATATATTTT
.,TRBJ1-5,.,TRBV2,CASSGSGNQPQHF,TGTGCCAGCAGCGGGTCGGGCAATCAGCCCCAGCATTTT
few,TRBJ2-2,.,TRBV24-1,CATSDTSRGTGELFF,TGTGCCACCAGTGATACTTCCCGTGGCACCGGGGAGCTGTTTTTT
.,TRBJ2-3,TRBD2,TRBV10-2,CATLREVLGGDTQYF,TGCGCCACCCTCCGGGAGGTTTTGGGTGGAGATACGCAGTATTTT
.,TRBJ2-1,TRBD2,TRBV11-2,CASSLDGAGGYNEQFF,TGTGCCAGCAGCTTAGATGGAGCGGGGGGGTACAATGAGCAGTTCTTC
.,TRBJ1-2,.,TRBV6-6,CASIRGDANYGYTF,TGTGCCAGCATCAGGGGAGACGCTAACTATGGCTACACCTTC
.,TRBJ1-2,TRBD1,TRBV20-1,CSTTKTGVYTF,TGCAGTACAACAAAAACAGGGGTCTACACCTTC
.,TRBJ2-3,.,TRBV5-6,CASSFLGASHTDTQYF,TGTGCCAGCAGCTTCTTGGGGGCAAGTCACACAGATACGCAGTATTTT
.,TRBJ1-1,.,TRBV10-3,CAIKLQLNTEAFF,TGTGCCATCAAGTTACAGTTGAACACTGAAGCTTTCTTT
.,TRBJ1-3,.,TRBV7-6,CASSSRGSGNTIYF,TGTGCCAGCAGCTCTCGGGGCTCTGGAAACACCATATATTTT
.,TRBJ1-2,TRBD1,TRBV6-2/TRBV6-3,CASSRQLRGPGYGYTF,TGTGCCAGCAGCCGCCAACTCAGGGGGCCCGGTTATGGCTACACCTTC
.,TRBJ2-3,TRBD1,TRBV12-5,CASGPTGQGSIDTQYF,TGTGCTAGTGGCCCGACGGGACAGGGGAGCATAGATACGCAGTATTTT
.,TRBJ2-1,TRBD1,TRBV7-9,CASSRPTTGEEQFF,TGTGCCAGCAGCCGCCCAACTACAGGGGAAGAGCAGTTCTTC
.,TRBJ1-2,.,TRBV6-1,CASSEVSGVGSGYTF,TGTGCCAGCAGTGAAGTTTCCGGGGTAGGATCTGGCTACACCTTC
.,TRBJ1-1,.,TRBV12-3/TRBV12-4,CASISGSGTEAFF,TGTGCCAGCATTTCGGGATCCGGCACTGAAGCTTTCTTT
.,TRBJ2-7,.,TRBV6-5,CATILSFRSYEQYF,TGTGCCACCATCCTATCATTCCGCTCCTACGAGCAGTACTTC
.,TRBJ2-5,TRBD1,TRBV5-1,CASRTGGAGETQYF,TGCGCCAGCAGGACAGGGGGCGCGGGGGAGACCCAGTACTTC
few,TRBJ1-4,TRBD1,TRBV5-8,CASSFSDRGMEKLFF,TGTGCCAGCAGTTTCTCGGACAGGGGGATGGAAAAACTGTTTTTT
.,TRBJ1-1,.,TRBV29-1,CSVDGVNTEAFF,TGCAGCGTTGATGGAGTGAACACTGAAGCTTTCTTT
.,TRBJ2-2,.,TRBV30,CAWTRGVTGELFF,TGTGCCTGGACCAGGGGGGTTACCGGGGAGCTGTTTTTT